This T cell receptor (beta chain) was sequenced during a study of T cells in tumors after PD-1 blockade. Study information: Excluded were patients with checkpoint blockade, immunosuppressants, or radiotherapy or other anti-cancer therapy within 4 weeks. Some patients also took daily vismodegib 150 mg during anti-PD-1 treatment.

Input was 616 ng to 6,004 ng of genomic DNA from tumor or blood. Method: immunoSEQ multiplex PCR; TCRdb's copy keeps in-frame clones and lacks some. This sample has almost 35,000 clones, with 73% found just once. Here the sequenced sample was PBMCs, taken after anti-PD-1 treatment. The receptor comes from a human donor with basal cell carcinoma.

CDR3 nucleotide sequence: TGTGCCAGCAGAGACACTTGGCTCCGCACAGATACGCAGTATTTT. Its translation: CASRDTWLRTDTQYF. The J gene is TRBJ2-3, the V gene TRBV27; D remains ambiguous. V was cut by 6 bases and J by 1 base, with 14 bases left in between. The CDR3 spans 15 residues. Germline V CDR1 and CDR2: MNHEY, SMNVEV (reference sequence).